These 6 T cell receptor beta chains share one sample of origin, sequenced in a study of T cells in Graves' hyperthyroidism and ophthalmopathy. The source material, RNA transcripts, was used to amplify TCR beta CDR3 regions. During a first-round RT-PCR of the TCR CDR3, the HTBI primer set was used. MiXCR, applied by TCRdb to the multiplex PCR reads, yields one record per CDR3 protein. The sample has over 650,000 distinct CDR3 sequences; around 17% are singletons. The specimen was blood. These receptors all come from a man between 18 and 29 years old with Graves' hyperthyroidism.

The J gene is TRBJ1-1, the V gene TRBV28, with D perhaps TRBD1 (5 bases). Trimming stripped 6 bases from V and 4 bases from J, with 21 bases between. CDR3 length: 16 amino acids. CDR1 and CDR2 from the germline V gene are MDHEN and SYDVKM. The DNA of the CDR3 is TGTGCCAGCAGCCGAGGGACTGCATCCATGAGCACTGAAGCTTTCTTT. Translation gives CASSRGTASMSTEAFF.

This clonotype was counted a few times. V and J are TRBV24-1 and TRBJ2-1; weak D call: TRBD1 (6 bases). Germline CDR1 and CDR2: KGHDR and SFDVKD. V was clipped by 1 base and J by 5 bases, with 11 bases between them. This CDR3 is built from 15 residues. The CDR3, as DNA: TGTGCCACCAGTGATTTTGTGGACAGAAACAATGAGCAGTTCTTC. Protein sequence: CATSDFVDRNNEQFF.

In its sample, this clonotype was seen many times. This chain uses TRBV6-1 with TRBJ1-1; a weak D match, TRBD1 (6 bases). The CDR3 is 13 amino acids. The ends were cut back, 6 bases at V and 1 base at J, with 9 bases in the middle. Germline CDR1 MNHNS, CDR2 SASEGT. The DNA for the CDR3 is TGTGCCAGCAGGGACAGTTCGAACACTGAAGCTTTCTTT. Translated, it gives CASRDSSNTEAFF.

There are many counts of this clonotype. CDR3 nucleotide sequence: TGCGCCAGCATTCCCCTTGCGGGAGGGGGCGAGCAGTACTTC. It is translated as CASIPLAGGGEQYF. The chain is built from TRBV10-2 and TRBJ2-7, with TRBD2 matching 9 bases. This CDR3 spans 14 amino acids. Germline V gene data show CDR1 as WSHSY and CDR2 as SAAADI. With 7 bases clipped from V and 6 bases from J, the junction kept 10 bases outside the gene matches.

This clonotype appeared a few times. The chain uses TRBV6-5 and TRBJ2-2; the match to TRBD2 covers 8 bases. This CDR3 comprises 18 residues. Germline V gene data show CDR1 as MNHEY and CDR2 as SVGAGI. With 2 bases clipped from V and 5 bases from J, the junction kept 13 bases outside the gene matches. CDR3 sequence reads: CASSYEALAVRRTGELFF. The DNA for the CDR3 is TGTGCCAGCAGTTACGAAGCACTAGCGGTCAGACGAACCGGGGAGCTGTTTTTT.

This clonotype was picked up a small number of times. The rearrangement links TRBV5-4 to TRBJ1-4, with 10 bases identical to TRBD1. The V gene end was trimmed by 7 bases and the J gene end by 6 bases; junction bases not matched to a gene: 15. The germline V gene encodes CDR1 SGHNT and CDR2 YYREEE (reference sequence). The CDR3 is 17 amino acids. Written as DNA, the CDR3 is TGTGCCAGCGGTCGCGGGACAGGGGCTAAACAAGATGAAAAACTGTTTTTT. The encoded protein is CASGRGTGAKQDEKLFF.